The entry below gives a single T cell receptor (beta chain) sequence along with its context. What it recognizes is unknown. The data derive from a study of graft-versus-host responses after intestinal transplantation. For the study at large: Transplant types were multivisceral, liver-intestinal, or isolated intestinal. Study-level findings and limits: Researchers found GvH clones in recipient marrow, and some showed up first in ileum or blood.

The CDR3 totals 12 residues. Germline CDR1 reads MNHEY; CDR2 reads SMNVEV (reference sequence). The V end was cut by 5 bases, the J end by 2 bases, with 7 bases between. Generated by immunoSEQ multiplex PCR, the TCRdb table keeps only in-frame clones and is missing some. The sample consists of around 90,000 clones, over 85% of them appearing once. Sample: unstimulated CD8+ T cells sorted from spleen or lymph node cells, taken before intestinal transplant. The chain uses TRBV27 and TRBJ2-7; D may be TRBD2 (5 bases). The source of this sequence is a human donor who received an intestinal transplant. The CDR3 nucleotides are TGTGCCAGCAGTACCGGGGCCTACGAGCAGTACTTC. Translated: CASSTGAYEQYF.